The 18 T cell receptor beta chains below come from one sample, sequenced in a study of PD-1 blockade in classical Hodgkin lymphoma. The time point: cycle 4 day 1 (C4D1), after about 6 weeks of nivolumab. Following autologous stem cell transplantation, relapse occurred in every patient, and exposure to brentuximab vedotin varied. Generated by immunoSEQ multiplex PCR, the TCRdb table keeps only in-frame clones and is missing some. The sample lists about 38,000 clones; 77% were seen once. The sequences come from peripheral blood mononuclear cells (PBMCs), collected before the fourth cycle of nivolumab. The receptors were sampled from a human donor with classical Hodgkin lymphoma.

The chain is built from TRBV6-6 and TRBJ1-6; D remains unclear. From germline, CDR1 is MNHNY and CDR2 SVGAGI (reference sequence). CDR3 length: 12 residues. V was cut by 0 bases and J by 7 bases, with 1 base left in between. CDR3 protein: CASSYSNSPLHF. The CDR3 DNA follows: TGTGCCAGCAGTTACTCGAATTCACCCCTCCACTTT.

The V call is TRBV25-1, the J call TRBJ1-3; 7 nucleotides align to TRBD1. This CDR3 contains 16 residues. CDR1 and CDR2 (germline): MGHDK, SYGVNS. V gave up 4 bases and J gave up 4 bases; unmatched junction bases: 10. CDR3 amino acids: CASSGPTGFSGNTIYF. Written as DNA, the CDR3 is TGTGCCAGCAGTGGCCCGACAGGGTTCTCGGGAAACACCATATATTTT.

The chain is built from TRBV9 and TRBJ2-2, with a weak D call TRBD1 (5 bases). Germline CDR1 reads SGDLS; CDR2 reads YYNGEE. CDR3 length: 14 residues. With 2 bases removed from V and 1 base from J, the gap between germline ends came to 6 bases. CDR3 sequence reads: CASSVTGNTGELFF. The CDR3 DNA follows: TGTGCCAGCAGCGTTACAGGGAACACCGGGGAGCTGTTTTTT.

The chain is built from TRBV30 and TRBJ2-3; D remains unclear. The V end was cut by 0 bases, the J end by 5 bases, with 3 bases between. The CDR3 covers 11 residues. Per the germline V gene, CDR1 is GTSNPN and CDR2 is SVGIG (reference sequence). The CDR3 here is CAWSVQDTQYF. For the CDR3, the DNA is TGTGCCTGGAGTGTCCAAGATACGCAGTATTTT. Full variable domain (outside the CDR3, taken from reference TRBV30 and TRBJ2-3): SQTIHQWPATLVQPVGSPLSLECTVEGTSNPNLYWYRQAAGRGLQLLFYSVGIGQISSEVPQNLSASRPQDRQFILSSKKLLLSDSGFYLCAWSVQDTQYFGPGTRLTVL.

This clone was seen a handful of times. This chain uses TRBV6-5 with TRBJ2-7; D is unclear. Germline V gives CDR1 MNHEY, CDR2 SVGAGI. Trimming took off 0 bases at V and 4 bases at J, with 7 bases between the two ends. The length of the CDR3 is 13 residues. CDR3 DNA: TGTGCCAGCAGTTACTCGTGGGGTTACGAGCAGTACTTC. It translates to CASSYSWGYEQYF.

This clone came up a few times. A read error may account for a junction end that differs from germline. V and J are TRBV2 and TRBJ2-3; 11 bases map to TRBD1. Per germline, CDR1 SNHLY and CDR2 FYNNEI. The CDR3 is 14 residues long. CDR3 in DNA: TGTGCCAGTAAACGGACAGGGGGCACGGATACGCAGTATTTT. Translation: CASKRTGGTDTQYF.

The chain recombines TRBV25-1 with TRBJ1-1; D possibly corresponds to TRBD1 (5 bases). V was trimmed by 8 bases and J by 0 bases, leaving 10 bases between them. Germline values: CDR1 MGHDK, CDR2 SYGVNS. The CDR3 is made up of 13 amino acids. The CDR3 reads CASAPRVNTEAFF. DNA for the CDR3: TGTGCCAGCGCCCCCAGGGTGAACACTGAAGCTTTCTTT.

CDR3 DNA sequence: TGTGCCAGCAGCATAGGGGGTAGATCGGGCGGGGAGCTGTTTTTT. Its translation: CASSIGGRSGGELFF. This chain joins TRBV27 and TRBJ2-2; D may be TRBD1 (6 bases). V gave up 6 bases and J gave up 7 bases, with 18 bases separating them. The germline gives CDR1 MNHEY, CDR2 SMNVEV (reference sequence). The CDR3 consists of 15 residues.

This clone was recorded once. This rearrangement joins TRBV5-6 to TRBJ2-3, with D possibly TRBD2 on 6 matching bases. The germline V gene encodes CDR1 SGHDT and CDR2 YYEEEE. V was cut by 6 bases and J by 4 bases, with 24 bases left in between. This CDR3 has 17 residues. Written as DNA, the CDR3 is TGTGCCAGCAACCCGACCGGGAGCAACCTAGGGGCAGATACGCAGTATTTT. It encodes CASNPTGSNLGADTQYF.

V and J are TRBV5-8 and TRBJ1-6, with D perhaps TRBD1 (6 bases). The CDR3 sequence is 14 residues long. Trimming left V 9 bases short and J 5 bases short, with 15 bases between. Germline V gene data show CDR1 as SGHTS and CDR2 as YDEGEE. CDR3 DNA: TGTGCCACCGGACAGAGTTTTAATAATTCACCCCTCCACTTT. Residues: CATGQSFNNSPLHF.

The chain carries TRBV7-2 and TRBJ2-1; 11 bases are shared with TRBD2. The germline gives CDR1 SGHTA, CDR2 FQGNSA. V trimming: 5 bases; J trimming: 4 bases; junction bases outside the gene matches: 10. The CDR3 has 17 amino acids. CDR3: CASSPWASGGTYNEQFF. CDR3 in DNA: TGTGCCAGCAGCCCGTGGGCTAGCGGGGGGACATACAATGAGCAGTTCTTC.

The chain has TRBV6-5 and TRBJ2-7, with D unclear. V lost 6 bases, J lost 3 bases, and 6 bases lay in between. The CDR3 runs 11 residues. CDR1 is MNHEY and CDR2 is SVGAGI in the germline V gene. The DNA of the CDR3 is TGTGCCAGCAGCCACGACTACGAGCAGTACTTC. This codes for CASSHDYEQYF.

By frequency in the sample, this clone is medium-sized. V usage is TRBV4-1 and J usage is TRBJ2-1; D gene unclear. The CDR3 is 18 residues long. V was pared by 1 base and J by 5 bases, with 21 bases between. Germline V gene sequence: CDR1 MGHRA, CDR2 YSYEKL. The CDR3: CASSQGILKRQLDNEQFF. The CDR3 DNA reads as TGCGCCAGCAGCCAAGGGATTCTAAAAAGACAATTGGACAATGAGCAGTTCTTC.

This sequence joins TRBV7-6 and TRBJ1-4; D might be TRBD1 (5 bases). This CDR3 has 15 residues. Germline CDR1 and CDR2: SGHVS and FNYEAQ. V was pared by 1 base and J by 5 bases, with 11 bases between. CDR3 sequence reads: CASSLGQIGNEKLFF. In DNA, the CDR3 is TGTGCCAGCAGCTTAGGACAGATTGGGAATGAAAAACTGTTTTTT.

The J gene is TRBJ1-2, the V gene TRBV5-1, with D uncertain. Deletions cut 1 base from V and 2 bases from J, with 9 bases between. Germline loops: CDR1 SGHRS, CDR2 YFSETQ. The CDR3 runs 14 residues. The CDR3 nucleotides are TGCGCCAGCAGCTTGCCAACAGAGAACTATGGCTACACCTTC. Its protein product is CASSLPTENYGYTF.

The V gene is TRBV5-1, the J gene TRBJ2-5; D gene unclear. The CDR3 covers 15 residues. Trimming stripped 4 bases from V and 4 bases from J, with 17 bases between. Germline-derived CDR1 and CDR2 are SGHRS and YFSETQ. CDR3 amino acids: CASSKERLRVETQYF. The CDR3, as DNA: TGCGCCAGCAGCAAAGAACGTTTGAGAGTAGAGACCCAGTACTTC.

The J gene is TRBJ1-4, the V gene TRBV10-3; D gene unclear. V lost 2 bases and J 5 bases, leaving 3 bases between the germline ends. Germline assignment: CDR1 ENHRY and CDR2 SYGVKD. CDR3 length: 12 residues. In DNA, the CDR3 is TGTGCCATCAGTGAGACAAATGAAAAACTGTTTTTT. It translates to CAISETNEKLFF.

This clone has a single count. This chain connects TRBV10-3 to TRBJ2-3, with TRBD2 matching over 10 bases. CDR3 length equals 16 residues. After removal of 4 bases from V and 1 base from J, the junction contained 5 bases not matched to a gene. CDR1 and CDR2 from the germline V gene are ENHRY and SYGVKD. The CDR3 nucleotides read TGTGCCATCAGTGCCATGACTAGCGGGCGCACAGATACGCAGTATTTT. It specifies CAISAMTSGRTDTQYF.